What follows describes a single T cell receptor beta chain. The sample belongs to a study of ipilimumab plus nivolumab after autologous stem cell transplantation. Starting 14 to 28 days after autologous transplant, ipilimumab 1 mg/kg was given. Dosing: nivolumab 3 mg/kg IV, weeks 1, 4, 7, 10, then every two weeks to week 26. V lost 6 bases to trimming and J lost 4 bases, with 19 bases between them. This CDR3 contains 17 residues. Germline V CDR1 and CDR2: LNHDA, SQIVND (reference sequence). The data were produced by immunoSEQ multiplex PCR, yet TCRdb's version contains in-frame clones alone and is incomplete. The sample carries more than 20,000 clones, just over 75% recorded once.

This rearrangement joins TRBV19 to TRBJ2-6; D is uncertain. This receptor was taken from a male donor with diffuse large B-cell lymphoma. Material: PBMCs, obtained in a trial of ipilimumab plus nivolumab as post-transplant consolidation. CDR3 sequence (DNA): TGTGCCAGTAGGGGTACCTGGGCCGTCTTGGGGGCCAACGTCCTGACTTTC. Encoded protein: CASRGTWAVLGANVLTF.